A single sample is the source of the 20 T cell receptor beta chains below, sequenced in a study of T-cell memory formation after mild COVID-19. Each CDR3 protein is one row after TCRdb ran MiXCR on the 5' RACE reads. The sample carries about 120,000 distinct CDR3 sequences, about a fifth recorded once. The source material was PBMCs or a T cell subset sorted from them (not recorded which). The receptors were sampled from a man in his late teens or twenties who had mild COVID-19 (a few samples of this study predate the infection). Cell type and time point are not known.

V and J are TRBV15 and TRBJ1-5, with TRBD1 as a possible D gene (6 bases). V lost 4 bases to trimming and J lost 10 bases, with 17 bases between them. The germline V gene has CDR1 LNHNV and CDR2 YYDKDF (reference sequence). The CDR3 is made up of 14 amino acids. CDR3 amino acids: CATSKTGGPQPQHF. CDR3 DNA: TGTGCCACCAGCAAGACCGGGGGCCCCCAACCCCAGCATTTT. Full variable domain (remainder filled in from reference TRBV15 and TRBJ1-5): DAMVIQNPRYQVTQFGKPVTLSCSQTLNHNVMYWYQQKSSQAPKLLFHYYDKDFNNEADTPDNFQSRRPNTSFCFLDIRSPGLGDTAMYLCATSKTGGPQPQHFGDGTRLSIL.

V is TRBV5-1 and J is TRBJ2-7, with D perhaps assigned TRBD1 or TRBD2 (5 bases each). V was trimmed by 0 bases and J by 9 bases, leaving 19 bases between them. The CDR3 is 15 amino acids. Germline CDR1 reads SGHRS; CDR2 reads YFSETQ. CDR3 loop: CASSLDTGPLLGQYF. The DNA of the CDR3 is TGCGCCAGCAGCTTGGATACGGGGCCCCTACTGGGGCAGTACTTC.

The V gene is TRBV6-2 or TRBV6-3, the J gene TRBJ1-1; 7 bases agree with TRBD1. Germline V lookup: CDR1 MNHEY, CDR2 SVGEGT. V dropped 4 bases and J dropped 6; count of bases not matched to a gene: 14. The CDR3 contains 16 residues. The CDR3 reads CASSLIKNRGDAEAFF. CDR3 in DNA: TGTGCCAGCAGTTTGATTAAGAACAGGGGTGACGCTGAAGCTTTCTTT.

This chain links TRBV3-1 with TRBJ2-2; D is perhaps TRBD1 or TRBD2 (5 bases each). Germline V lookup: CDR1 LGHDT, CDR2 YNNKEL (reference sequence). This CDR3 spans 16 amino acids. Trimming took off 3 bases at V and 4 bases at J, with 15 bases between the two ends. CDR3: CASSQLQGAGTGELFF. The DNA for the CDR3 is TGTGCCAGCAGCCAGCTGCAGGGTGCGGGCACCGGGGAGCTGTTTTTT.

The chain employs TRBV6-6 and TRBJ1-3, with a possible D match to TRBD1 (5 bases). CDR1 and CDR2 (germline): MNHNY, SVGAGI (reference sequence). Trimming pared 10 bases from V and 3 bases from J, leaving 16 bases between. The CDR3 covers 14 residues. CDR3 DNA sequence: TGTGCCACAACTATGAGGGGTTATGGAAACACCATATATTTT. This translates into CATTMRGYGNTIYF.

The V and J genes are TRBV27 and TRBJ2-5; 9 bases line up with TRBD1. Germline lookup yields CDR1 MNHEY and CDR2 SMNVEV (reference sequence). J was trimmed by 5 bases and V by 5 bases; bases with no gene match: 9. This CDR3 has 15 residues. CDR3 DNA: TGTGCCAGCAGTGGGACAGGGTTCTTCTTGGAGACCCAGTACTTC. Amino acids: CASSGTGFFLETQYF.

J is TRBJ1-1 and V is TRBV30, with D unclear. V dropped 5 bases and J dropped 1 base, with 14 bases sitting between them. CDR1 and CDR2 from the germline V gene are GTSNPN and SVGIG (reference sequence). This CDR3 has 14 residues. The CDR3 nucleotides are TGTGCCTGGGAGGCGTGGAGCGAGAACACTGAAGCTTTCTTT. Protein: CAWEAWSENTEAFF.

This clonotype came up a few times. This chain joins TRBV7-9 and TRBJ1-1, with D unresolved. CDR3 length: 15 amino acids. Germline V gene data show CDR1 as SEHNR and CDR2 as FQNEAQ (reference sequence). The ends were cut back, 2 bases at V and 1 base at J, with 11 bases in the middle. The CDR3 nucleotides are TGTGCCAGCAGCTTATTAACCCTTCGGAACACTGAAGCTTTCTTT. Its translation is CASSLLTLRNTEAFF.

Only a few counts were recorded for this clonotype. The rearrangement links TRBV25-1 to TRBJ2-7, with a weak D call TRBD1 (5 bases). V shed 5 bases and J shed 2 bases, with 13 bases lying between them. Germline lookup yields CDR1 MGHDK and CDR2 SYGVNS. This CDR3 has 14 amino acids. CDR3 nucleotides: TGTGCCAGCAGTCGCCACAGGAGCCCCTACGAGCAGTACGTC. Translated: CASSRHRSPYEQYV.

The CDR3 nucleotides are TGCGCCAGCAGCTTGGGTCGGGGACAGACTAACTATGGCTACACCTTC. It encodes CASSLGRGQTNYGYTF. The chain combines TRBV5-1 with TRBJ1-2; 7 bases align to TRBD1. CDR1 and CDR2 from the germline V gene are SGHRS and YFSETQ. The CDR3 spans 16 residues. The ends lost 0 bases at V and 0 bases at J; junction bases unmatched: 5.

This clonotype was seen a handful of times. This chain uses TRBV20-1 with TRBJ2-1; perhaps D is TRBD1 or TRBD2 (6 bases each). Trimming removed 4 bases at V and 0 bases at J, with 16 bases between. CDR3 length: 16 residues. Germline CDR1 and CDR2: DFQATT and SNEGSKA (reference sequence). CDR3 sequence reads: CSATPSGASSYNEQFF. Written as DNA, the CDR3 is TGCAGTGCTACCCCGTCGGGGGCCAGCTCCTACAATGAGCAGTTCTTC.

This clonotype was found a few times. This chain joins TRBV4-1 and TRBJ2-5; no definite D call. Germline V lookup: CDR1 MGHRA, CDR2 YSYEKL. This CDR3 is 14 amino acids long. V was shortened by 3 bases and J by 0 bases, with 8 bases between the two germline ends. The chain's CDR3 is CASSHDGYQETQYF. For the CDR3, the DNA is TGCGCCAGCAGCCACGACGGGTACCAAGAGACCCAGTACTTC.

In its sample, this clonotype was seen a few times. CDR3 sequence (DNA): TGCGCCAGCAGCCAAGATGGAAGGTTGACGAACACTGAAGCTTTCTTT. Translated, it gives CASSQDGRLTNTEAFF. The chain carries TRBV4-3 and TRBJ1-1; no firm D call. Trimming cost V 0 bases and J 1 base, with 12 bases left between them. The length of the CDR3 is 16 residues. CDR1 is LGHNA and CDR2 is YSLEER in the germline V gene.

This clonotype has only a few counts. The V call is TRBV12-3 or TRBV12-4, the J call TRBJ1-1; D remains ambiguous. The germline V and J ends were trimmed by 5 bases and 1 base, with 14 bases remaining between them. CDR3 length: 15 residues. In DNA, the CDR3 is TGTGCCAGCAGTAAAAAGAGGGCAGGGAACACTGAAGCTTTCTTT. It is translated as CASSKKRAGNTEAFF.

This clonotype appeared many times. The chain links TRBV7-6 to TRBJ2-1; the D is unclear. Germline values: CDR1 SGHVS, CDR2 FNYEAQ. The CDR3 runs 12 residues. V lost 5 bases and J lost 9, with 11 bases in between. For the CDR3, the DNA is TGTGCCAGCAGCCAGGAACCGAGTGAGCAGTTCTTC. It yields the protein CASSQEPSEQFF.

The chain joins TRBV5-6 to TRBJ2-5; D gene uncertain. V gave up 0 bases and J gave up 7 bases, with 7 bases separating them. CDR1 is SGHDT, CDR2 YYEEEE, per germline. The CDR3 extends over 12 amino acids. CDR3 amino acids: CASSLGLGTQYF. The CDR3 DNA reads TGTGCCAGCAGCTTGGGGCTGGGGACCCAGTACTTC.

This chain uses TRBV12-3 or TRBV12-4 with TRBJ1-6; the D is unclear. The CDR3 is 14 amino acids. With 5 bases removed from V and 10 bases from J, the gap between germline ends came to 15 bases. The CDR3 sequence: CASSGWEARSPLHF. DNA for the CDR3: TGTGCCAGCAGTGGTTGGGAGGCCCGATCACCCCTCCACTTT.

This rearrangement joins TRBV7-9 to TRBJ2-3; D possibly corresponds to TRBD2 (5 bases). The CDR3 contains 16 residues. Trimming removed 0 bases at V and 0 bases at J, with 10 bases between. Germline V gene sequence: CDR1 SEHNR, CDR2 FQNEAQ (reference sequence). DNA for the CDR3: TGTGCCAGCAGCTTAGCATCGGCGGGTAGCACAGATACGCAGTATTTT. This gives the protein CASSLASAGSTDTQYF.

The chain has TRBV2 and TRBJ2-7; no firm D call. The V end lost 8 bases, the J end lost 0 bases, and 8 bases lay between the germline ends. The germline CDR1 and CDR2 sequences are SNHLY and FYNNEI. The CDR3 has 12 amino acids. CDR3 sequence (DNA): TGTGCCAGCGAGAGTGACTCCTACGAGCAGTACGTC. The encoded protein is CASESDSYEQYV.

The rearrangement uses TRBV11-2 and TRBJ2-5; no clear D gene. Deletions cut 5 bases from V and 0 bases from J, with 10 bases between. CDR3 length: 14 residues. The germline V gene encodes CDR1 SGHAT and CDR2 FQNNGV. The CDR3 bases are TGTGCCAGCAGCCTTAGTACGGACCAAGAGACCCAGTACTTC. Translating gives CASSLSTDQETQYF.